A selection of T cell receptor beta chains follows, all from one sample in a study of T cell changes during pregnancy in multiple sclerosis. TCRdb keeps only in-frame clones here, not all; method: immunoSEQ multiplex PCR. The sample shows over 55,000 clones, nearly 90% of them seen only once. Material: peripheral blood, obtained in the first trimester of pregnancy. Every receptor here comes from a female donor with multiple sclerosis, enrolled in a pregnancy study. CDR3s include the opening cysteine and the closing phenylalanine or tryptophan. Each record gives: D gene, clone size, J gene, V gene, CDR3 protein, CDR3 DNA. A D gene is named only where the DNA matches it firmly. The size field is filled for only some rows; it gives once, few, many or a size class.

TRBD1 NA TRBJ1-5 TRBV19 CASSTRTRTGASNQPQHF TGTGCCAGTAGTACGCGAACAAGAACAGGGGCCAGCAATCAGCCCCAGCATTTT
TRBD2 NA TRBJ2-7 TRBV30 CAWSVQGSGSMKQYF TGTGCCTGGAGTGTACAGGGCAGCGGGAGCATGAAGCAGTACTTC
TRBD2 NA TRBJ2-3 TRBV7-2 CASSLAERGVLTDTQYF TGTGCCAGCAGCTTAGCTGAGCGGGGGGTCCTCACAGATACGCAGTATTTT
NA NA TRBJ2-5 TRBV25-1 CASSSPRRVDSRETQYF TGTGCCAGCAGTTCTCCTCGGAGGGTTGATTCCAGAGAGACCCAGTACTTC
NA NA TRBJ1-1 TRBV27 CASSFQGDTEAFF TGTGCCAGCAGTTTTCAAGGGGACACTGAAGCTTTCTTT
TRBD1 NA TRBJ2-1 TRBV2 CASSLQGTRGNEQFF TGTGCCAGCAGTCTACAGGGGACAAGGGGGAATGAGCAGTTCTTC
NA NA TRBJ1-1 TRBV2 CATQGLPNTEAFF TGTGCCACGCAGGGGCTACCGAACACTGAAGCTTTCTTT
TRBD2 NA TRBJ2-7 TRBV5-1 CASSLAASGGYEQYF TGCGCCAGCAGCTTGGCCGCTAGCGGGGGCTACGAGCAGTACTTC
NA NA TRBJ2-5 TRBV4-3 CASSQDRGRQTQYF TGCGCCAGCAGCCAAGACCGGGGGAGGCAGACCCAGTACTTC
TRBD2 NA TRBJ2-1 TRBV4-2 CASSQGSSGKNEQFF TGTGCCAGCAGCCAAGGGTCTAGCGGGAAAAATGAGCAGTTCTTC
NA NA TRBJ1-2 TRBV6-5 CASSYRGGYTF TGTGCCAGCAGTTATCGAGGGGGCTACACCTTC
TRBD2 NA TRBJ2-3 TRBV7-7 CASSLLAGDPVGLYF TGTGCCAGCAGCTTACTAGCGGGGGATCCGGTGGGTCTGTATTTT
TRBD1 NA TRBJ2-7 TRBV5-1 CASSSGTGYEQYF TGCGCCAGCAGCTCCGGGACAGGCTACGAGCAGTACTTC
NA NA TRBJ1-1 TRBV5-6 CASSLADTEAFF TGTGCCAGCAGCTTGGCAGACACTGAAGCTTTCTTT
TRBD1 NA TRBJ1-1 TRBV7-2 CASSERQGKAEAFF TGTGCCAGCAGCGAGAGACAGGGGAAGGCTGAAGCTTTCTTT
NA NA TRBJ2-7 TRBV27 CASAPWQGVANEQYF TGTGCCAGCGCTCCTTGGCAGGGTGTGGCCAACGAGCAGTACTTC
TRBD1 NA TRBJ1-5 TRBV10-3 CAISQTGTGKNDQPQHF TGTGCCATCAGTCAAACCGGGACAGGGAAGAATGATCAGCCCCAGCATTTT
NA once TRBJ1-3 TRBV6-1 CASSGREGSSGNTIYF TGTGCCAGCAGTGGCCGGGAGGGGTCCTCTGGAAACACCATATATTTT
TRBD1 once TRBJ2-1 TRBV13 CASSSDRDRSYNEQFF TGTGCCAGCAGCTCGGACCGGGACAGGAGCTACAATGAGCAGTTCTTC
TRBD1 NA TRBJ2-7 TRBV10-3 CAISEKTGGASGEQYF TGTGCCATCAGTGAGAAGACAGGGGGCGCATCGGGAGAGCAGTACTTC
TRBD2 NA TRBJ2-7 TRBV19 CASSTGGGYSPEQYF TGTGCCAGTAGTACCGGGGGGGGTTATAGTCCCGAGCAGTACTTC
TRBD2 once TRBJ2-3 TRBV5-1 CASSWGGYADTQYF TGCGCCAGCAGCTGGGGGGGTTATGCAGATACGCAGTATTTT
NA NA TRBJ2-2 TRBV28 CASSPHFGGQPNTGELFF TGTGCCAGCAGTCCCCATTTTGGGGGCCAACCGAACACCGGGGAGCTGTTTTTT
TRBD1 NA TRBJ2-1 TRBV19 CASMRDRGLNEQFF TGTGCCAGTATGCGGGACAGGGGGCTGAATGAGCAGTTCTTC
NA NA TRBJ1-1 TRBV29-1 CSVVADFGNTEAFF TGCAGCGTTGTGGCGGACTTTGGAAACACTGAAGCTTTCTTT
NA NA TRBJ1-2 TRBV6-5 CATPNTGGVGYTF TGTGCCACCCCCAACACCGGGGGGGTAGGCTACACCTTC
NA NA TRBJ2-5 TRBV7-3 CASSLTGSPQETQYF TGTGCCAGCAGCTTAACAGGGAGCCCTCAAGAGACCCAGTACTTC
NA NA TRBJ1-3 TRBV7-9 CASSLMSPRDGNTIYF TGTGCCAGCAGTCTAATGAGTCCTCGGGATGGAAACACCATATATTTT
NA NA TRBJ1-1 TRBV19 CASTISGGEAFF TGTGCCAGTACCATTTCGGGGGGCGAAGCTTTCTTT
TRBD2 NA TRBJ2-3 TRBV18 CASHPLAGSTDTQYF TGTGCCAGCCATCCTCTAGCGGGGAGCACAGATACGCAGTATTTT
NA NA TRBJ2-1 TRBV30 CAGTRGAHGNEQFF TGTGCCGGCACTCGGGGGGCTCATGGGAATGAGCAGTTCTTC
TRBD2 NA TRBJ2-1 TRBV7-8 CASSSWTSADEQFF TGTGCCAGCAGCTCCTGGACTAGTGCGGATGAGCAGTTCTTC
NA NA TRBJ2-7 TRBV19 CASSIERAYEQYF TGTGCCAGTAGTATAGAGCGAGCCTACGAGCAGTACTTC
TRBD1 few TRBJ1-2 TRBV7-8 CASSFDREGYTF TGTGCCAGCAGTTTCGACAGGGAAGGCTACACCTTC
TRBD1 NA TRBJ1-2 TRBV19 CASSKGTGADYGYTF TGTGCCAGTAGTAAGGGGACAGGGGCTGACTATGGCTACACCTTC
NA once TRBJ1-6 TRBV30 CAWRWAGSVSPLHF TGTGCCTGGAGATGGGCAGGGTCTGTCTCACCCCTCCACTTT
NA NA TRBJ1-1 TRBV18 CASSPGRVNTEAFF TGTGCCAGCTCACCAGGCAGGGTGAACACTGAAGCTTTCTTT
NA NA TRBJ2-2 TRBV2 CASTPEGGLANTGELFF TGTGCCAGCACTCCGGAAGGTGGGCTCGCGAACACCGGGGAGCTGTTTTTT
TRBD1 NA TRBJ1-1 TRBV9 CASSPPLYDRGNAEAFF TGTGCCAGCAGCCCCCCCCTGTATGACAGGGGGAACGCTGAAGCTTTCTTT
NA NA TRBJ1-2 TRBV5-1 CASSLGYTF TGCGCCAGCAGCCTGGGCTACACCTTC
NA NA TRBJ1-1 TRBV7-6 CASSSTGSAEAFF TGTGCCAGCAGCTCGACCGGGTCCGCTGAAGCTTTCTTT
TRBD1 few TRBJ1-6 TRBV7-3 CASSLRGRGGQGSNSPLHF TGTGCCAGCAGCTTAAGGGGCAGGGGGGGACAGGGTAGCAATTCACCCCTCCACTTT
NA NA TRBJ2-5 TRBV30 CAWSRETQYF TGTGCCTGGAGTCGGGAGACCCAGTACTTC
TRBD1 NA TRBJ1-4 TRBV19 CASSPQGGNEKLFF TGTGCCAGTAGCCCACAGGGGGGCAATGAAAAACTGTTTTTT
NA NA TRBJ1-1 TRBV9 CASSVVRGEAFF TGTGCCAGCAGCGTAGTAAGGGGCGAGGCTTTCTTT
TRBD1 NA TRBJ1-1 TRBV28 CASREPGQGSYTEAFF TGTGCCAGCAGGGAACCGGGACAGGGGTCGTACACTGAAGCTTTCTTT
TRBD1 NA TRBJ2-7 TRBV18 CASSPRQGTYEQYF TGTGCCAGCTCACCACGACAGGGGACCTACGAGCAGTACTTC
TRBD1 few TRBJ2-1 TRBV7-2 CASSLPRDRSFRDEQFF TGTGCCAGCAGCTTACCCCGGGACAGGTCTTTTCGGGATGAGCAGTTCTTC
NA NA TRBJ1-2 TRBV7-9 CASSSLDYGYTF TGTGCCAGCAGCTCCCTCGACTATGGCTACACCTTC
NA NA TRBJ1-2 TRBV6-5 CATKDSNYGYTF TGTGCCACTAAAGACAGTAACTATGGCTACACCTTC